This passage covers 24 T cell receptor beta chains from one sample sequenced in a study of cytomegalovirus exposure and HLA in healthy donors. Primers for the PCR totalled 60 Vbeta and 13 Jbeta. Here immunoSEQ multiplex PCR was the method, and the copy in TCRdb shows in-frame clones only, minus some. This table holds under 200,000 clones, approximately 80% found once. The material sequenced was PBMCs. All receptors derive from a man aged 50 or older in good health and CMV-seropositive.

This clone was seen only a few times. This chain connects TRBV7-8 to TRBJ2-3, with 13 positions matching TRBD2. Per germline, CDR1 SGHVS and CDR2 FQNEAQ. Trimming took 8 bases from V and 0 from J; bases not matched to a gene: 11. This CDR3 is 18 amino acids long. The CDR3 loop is CASSRLAGGSTSTDTQYF. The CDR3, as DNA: TGTGCCAGCTCCCGACTAGCGGGGGGATCCACTAGCACAGATACGCAGTATTTT.

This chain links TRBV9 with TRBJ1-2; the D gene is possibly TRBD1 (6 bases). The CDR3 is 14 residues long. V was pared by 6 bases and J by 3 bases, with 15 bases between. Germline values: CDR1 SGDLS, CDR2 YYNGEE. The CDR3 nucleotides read TGTGCCAGCAACCAGGGGATTCCCGACTATGGCTACACCTTC. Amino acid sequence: CASNQGIPDYGYTF. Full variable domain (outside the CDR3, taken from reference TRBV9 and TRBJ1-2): DSGVTQTPKHLITATGQRVTLRCSPRSGDLSVYWYQQSLDQGLQFLIQYYNGEERAKGNILERFSAQQFPDLHSELNLSSLELGDSALYFCASNQGIPDYGYTFGSGTRLTVV.

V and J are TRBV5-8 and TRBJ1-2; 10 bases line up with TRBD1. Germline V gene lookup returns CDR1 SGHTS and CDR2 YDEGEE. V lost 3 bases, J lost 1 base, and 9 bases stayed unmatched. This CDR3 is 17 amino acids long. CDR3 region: CASSWAGTGAVNYGYTF. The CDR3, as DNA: TGTGCCAGCAGCTGGGCCGGGACAGGGGCTGTTAACTATGGCTACACCTTC. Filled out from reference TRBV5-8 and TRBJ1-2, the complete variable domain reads EAGVTQSPTHLIKTRGQQATLRCSPISGHTSVYWYQQALGLGLQFLLWYDEGEERNRGNFPPRFSGRQFPNYSSELNVNALELEDSALYLCASSWAGTGAVNYGYTFGSGTRLTVV.

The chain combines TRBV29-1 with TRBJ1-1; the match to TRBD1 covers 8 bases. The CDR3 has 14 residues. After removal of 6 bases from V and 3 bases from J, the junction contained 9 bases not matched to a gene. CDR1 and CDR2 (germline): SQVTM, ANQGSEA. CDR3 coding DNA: TGCAGCGTGGACAGGGATAGGGGCTACACTGAAGCTTTCTTT. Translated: CSVDRDRGYTEAFF.

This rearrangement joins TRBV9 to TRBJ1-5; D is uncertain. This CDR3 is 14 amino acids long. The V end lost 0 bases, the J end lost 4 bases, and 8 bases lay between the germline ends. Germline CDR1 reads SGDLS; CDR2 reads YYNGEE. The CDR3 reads CASSVGGENQPQHF. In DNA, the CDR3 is TGTGCCAGCAGCGTAGGAGGAGAGAATCAGCCCCAGCATTTT. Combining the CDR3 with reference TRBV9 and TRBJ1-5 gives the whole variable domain DSGVTQTPKHLITATGQRVTLRCSPRSGDLSVYWYQQSLDQGLQFLIQYYNGEERAKGNILERFSAQQFPDLHSELNLSSLELGDSALYFCASSVGGENQPQHFGDGTRLSIL.

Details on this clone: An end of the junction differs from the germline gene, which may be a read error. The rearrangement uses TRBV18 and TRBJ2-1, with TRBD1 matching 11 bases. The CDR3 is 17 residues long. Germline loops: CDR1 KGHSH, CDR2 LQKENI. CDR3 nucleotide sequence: TGTGCCAGCCCACCCGGGACAGGGGGGACCTTAAACAATGAGCAGTTCTTC. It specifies CASPPGTGGTLNNEQFF.

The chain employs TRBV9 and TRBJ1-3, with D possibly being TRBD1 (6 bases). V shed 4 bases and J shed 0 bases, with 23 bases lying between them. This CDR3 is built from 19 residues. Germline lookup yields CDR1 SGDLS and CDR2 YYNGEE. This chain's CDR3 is CASSTRGTGTSPSGNTIYF. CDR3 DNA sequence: TGTGCCAGCAGCACCCGAGGTACAGGGACGTCGCCCTCTGGAAACACCATATATTTT.

In nucleotides, the CDR3 is TGTGCCACCTTGACTGGGGGCCCCTCTGGAAACACCATATATTTT. Protein sequence: CATLTGGPSGNTIYF. The chain employs TRBV6-5 and TRBJ1-3; tentative D call: TRBD1 (6 bases). The germline CDR1 and CDR2 sequences are MNHEY and SVGAGI. Trimming removed 10 bases at V and 0 bases at J, with 16 bases between. The CDR3 is 15 amino acids.

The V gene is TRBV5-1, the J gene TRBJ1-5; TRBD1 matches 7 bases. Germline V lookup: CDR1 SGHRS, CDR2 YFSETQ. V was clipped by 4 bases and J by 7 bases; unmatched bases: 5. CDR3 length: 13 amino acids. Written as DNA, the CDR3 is TGCGCCAGCAGCGTTACAGGGGAACAGCCCCAGCATTTT. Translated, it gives CASSVTGEQPQHF.

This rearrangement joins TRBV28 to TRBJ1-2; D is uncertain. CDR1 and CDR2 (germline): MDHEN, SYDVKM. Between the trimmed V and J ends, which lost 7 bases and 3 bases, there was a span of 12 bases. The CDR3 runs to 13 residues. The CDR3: CASKGDTYYGYTF. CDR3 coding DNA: TGTGCCAGCAAGGGAGACACCTACTATGGCTACACCTTC.

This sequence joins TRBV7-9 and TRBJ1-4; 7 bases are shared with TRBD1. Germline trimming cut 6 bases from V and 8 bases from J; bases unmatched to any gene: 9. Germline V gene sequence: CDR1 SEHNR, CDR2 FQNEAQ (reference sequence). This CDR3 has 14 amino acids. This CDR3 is CASSQDRFGEKLFF. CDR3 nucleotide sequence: TGTGCCAGCAGTCAGGACAGGTTCGGGGAAAAACTGTTTTTT.

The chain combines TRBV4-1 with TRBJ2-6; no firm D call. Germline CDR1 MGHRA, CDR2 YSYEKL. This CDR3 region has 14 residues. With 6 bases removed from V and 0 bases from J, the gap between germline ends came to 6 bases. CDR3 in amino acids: CASSQRSGANVLTF. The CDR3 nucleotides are TGCGCCAGCAGTCAGCGCTCTGGGGCCAACGTCCTGACTTTC.

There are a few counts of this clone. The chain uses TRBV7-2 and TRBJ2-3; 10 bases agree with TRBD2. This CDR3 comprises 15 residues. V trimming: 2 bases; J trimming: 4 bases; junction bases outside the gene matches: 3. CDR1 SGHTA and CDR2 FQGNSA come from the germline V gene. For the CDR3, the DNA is TGTGCCAGCAGCTTAAGCCTAGCGGGGGCAGATACGCAGTATTTT. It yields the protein CASSLSLAGADTQYF.

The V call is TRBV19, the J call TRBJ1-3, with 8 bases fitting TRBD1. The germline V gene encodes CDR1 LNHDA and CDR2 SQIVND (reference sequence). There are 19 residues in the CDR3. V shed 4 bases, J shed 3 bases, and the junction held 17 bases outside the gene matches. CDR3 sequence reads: CASSKPAWDRRFGGNTIYF. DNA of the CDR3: TGTGCCAGTAGTAAGCCAGCGTGGGACAGGCGATTTGGTGGAAACACCATATATTTT.

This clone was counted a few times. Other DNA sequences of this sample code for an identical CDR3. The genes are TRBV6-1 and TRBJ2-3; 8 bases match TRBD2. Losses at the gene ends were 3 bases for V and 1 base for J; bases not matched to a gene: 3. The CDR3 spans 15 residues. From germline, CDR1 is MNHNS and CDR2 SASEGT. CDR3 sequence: CASSELRGGTDTQYF. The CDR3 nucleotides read TGTGCCAGCAGTGAGCTGCGGGGGGGCACAGATACGCAGTATTTT.

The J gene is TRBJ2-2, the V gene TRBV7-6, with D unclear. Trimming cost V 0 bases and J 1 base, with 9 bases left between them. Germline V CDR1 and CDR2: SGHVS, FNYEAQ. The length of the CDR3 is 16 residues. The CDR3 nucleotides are TGTGCCAGCAGCTTAGCGAACAATCTGAACACCGGGGAGCTGTTTTTT. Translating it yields CASSLANNLNTGELFF. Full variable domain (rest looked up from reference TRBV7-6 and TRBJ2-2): GAGVSQSPRYKVTKRGQDVALRCDPISGHVSLYWYRQALGQGPEFLTYFNYEAQQDKSGLPNDRFSAERPEGSISTLTIQRTEQRDSAMYRCASSLANNLNTGELFFGEGSRLTVL.

In nucleotides, the CDR3 is TGTGCCAGCAGCCCCGGGACTAGCGGGGGGGTAGGAGAGCAGTTCTTC. This sequence encodes CASSPGTSGGVGEQFF. This chain uses TRBV5-4 with TRBJ2-1, with 16 bases identical to TRBD2. The CDR3 extends over 16 amino acids. V shed 4 bases, J shed 10 bases, and the junction held 8 bases outside the gene matches. The germline V gene has CDR1 SGHNT and CDR2 YYREEE (reference sequence).

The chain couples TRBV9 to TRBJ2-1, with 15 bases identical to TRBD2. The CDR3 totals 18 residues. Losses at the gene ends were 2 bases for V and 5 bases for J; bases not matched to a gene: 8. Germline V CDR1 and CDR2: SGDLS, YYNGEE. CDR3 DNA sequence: TGTGCCAGCAGCGTCGGACTAGCGGGGGGGCCTGTCGACAATGAGCAGTTCTTC. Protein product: CASSVGLAGGPVDNEQFF.

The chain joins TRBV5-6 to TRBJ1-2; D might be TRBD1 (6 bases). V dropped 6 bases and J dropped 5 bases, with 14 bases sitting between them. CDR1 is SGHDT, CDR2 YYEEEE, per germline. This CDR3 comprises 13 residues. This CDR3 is CASNLQGWYGYTF. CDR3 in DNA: TGTGCCAGCAACCTACAGGGATGGTATGGCTACACCTTC.

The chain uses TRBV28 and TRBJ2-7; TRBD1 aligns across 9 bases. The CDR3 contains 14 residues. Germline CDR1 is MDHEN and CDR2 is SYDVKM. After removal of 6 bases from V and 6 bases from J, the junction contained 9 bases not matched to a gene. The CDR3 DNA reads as TGTGCCAGCAGGGACTTCGGGACAGGGATCGAGCAGTACTTC. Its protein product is CASRDFGTGIEQYF.

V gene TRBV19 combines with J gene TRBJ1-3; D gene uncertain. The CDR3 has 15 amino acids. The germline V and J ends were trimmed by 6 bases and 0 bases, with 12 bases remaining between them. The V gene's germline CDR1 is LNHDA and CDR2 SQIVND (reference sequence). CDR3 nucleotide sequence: TGTGCCAGTAGAAGTACAGCCCGCTCTGGAAACACCATATATTTT. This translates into CASRSTARSGNTIYF.

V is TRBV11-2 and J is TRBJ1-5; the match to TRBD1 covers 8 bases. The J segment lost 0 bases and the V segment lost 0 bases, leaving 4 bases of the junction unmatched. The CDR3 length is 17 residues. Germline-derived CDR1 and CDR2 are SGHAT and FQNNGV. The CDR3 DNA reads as TGTGCCAGCAGCTTAGACGCTACAGGGGGTAGCAATCAGCCCCAGCATTTT. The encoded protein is CASSLDATGGSNQPQHF.

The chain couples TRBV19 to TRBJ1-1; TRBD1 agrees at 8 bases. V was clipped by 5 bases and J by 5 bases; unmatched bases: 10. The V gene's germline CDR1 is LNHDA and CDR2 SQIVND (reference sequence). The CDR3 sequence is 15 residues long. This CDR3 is CASSVTGARRTEAFF. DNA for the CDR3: TGTGCCAGTAGTGTGACAGGGGCGAGGAGGACTGAAGCTTTCTTT.

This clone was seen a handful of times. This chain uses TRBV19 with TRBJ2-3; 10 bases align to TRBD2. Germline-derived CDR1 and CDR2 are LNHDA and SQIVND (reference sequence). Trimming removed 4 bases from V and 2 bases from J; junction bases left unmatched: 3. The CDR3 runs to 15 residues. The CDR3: CASSTSGGNTDTQYF. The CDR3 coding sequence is TGTGCCAGTAGTACTAGCGGGGGCAACACAGATACGCAGTATTTT.